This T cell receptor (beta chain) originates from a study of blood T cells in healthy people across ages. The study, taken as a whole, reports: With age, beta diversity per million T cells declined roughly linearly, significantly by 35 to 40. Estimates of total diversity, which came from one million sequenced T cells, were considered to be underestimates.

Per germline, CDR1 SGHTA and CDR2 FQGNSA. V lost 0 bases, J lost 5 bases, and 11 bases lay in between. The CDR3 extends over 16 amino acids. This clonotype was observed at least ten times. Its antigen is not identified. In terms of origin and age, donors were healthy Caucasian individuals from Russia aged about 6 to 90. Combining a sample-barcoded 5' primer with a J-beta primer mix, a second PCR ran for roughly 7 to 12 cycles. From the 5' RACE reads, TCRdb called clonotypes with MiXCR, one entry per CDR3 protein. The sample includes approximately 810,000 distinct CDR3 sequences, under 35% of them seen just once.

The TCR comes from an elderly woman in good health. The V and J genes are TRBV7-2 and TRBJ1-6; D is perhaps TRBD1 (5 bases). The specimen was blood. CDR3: CASSLAIDSNNSPLHF. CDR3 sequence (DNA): TGTGCCAGCAGCTTAGCTATTGACAGCAATAATTCACCCCTCCACTTT.